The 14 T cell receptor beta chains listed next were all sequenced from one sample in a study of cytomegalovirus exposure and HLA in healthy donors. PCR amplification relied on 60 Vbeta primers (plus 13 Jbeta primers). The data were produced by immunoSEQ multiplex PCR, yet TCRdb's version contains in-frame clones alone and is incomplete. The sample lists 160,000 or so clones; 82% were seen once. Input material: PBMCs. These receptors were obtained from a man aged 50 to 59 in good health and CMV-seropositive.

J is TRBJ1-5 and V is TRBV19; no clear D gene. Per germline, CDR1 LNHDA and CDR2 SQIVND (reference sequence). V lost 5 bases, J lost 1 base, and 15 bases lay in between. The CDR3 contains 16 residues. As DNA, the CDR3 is TGTGCCAGTAGTTCAAGCCTCTTTTGGAGCAATCAGCCCCAGCATTTT. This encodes CASSSSLFWSNQPQHF.

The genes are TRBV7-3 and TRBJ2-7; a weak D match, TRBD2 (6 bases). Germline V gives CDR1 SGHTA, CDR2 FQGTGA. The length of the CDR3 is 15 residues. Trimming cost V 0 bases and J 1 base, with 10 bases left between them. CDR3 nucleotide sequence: TGTGCCAGCAGCTTAACTGCGGGGCCTTCCTACGAGCAGTACTTC. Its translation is CASSLTAGPSYEQYF.

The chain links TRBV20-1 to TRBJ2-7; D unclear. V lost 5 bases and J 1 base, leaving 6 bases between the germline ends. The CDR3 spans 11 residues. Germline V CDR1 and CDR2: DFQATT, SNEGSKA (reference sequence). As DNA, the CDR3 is TGCAGTGCTTACAATTCCTACGAGCAGTACTTC. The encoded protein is CSAYNSYEQYF.

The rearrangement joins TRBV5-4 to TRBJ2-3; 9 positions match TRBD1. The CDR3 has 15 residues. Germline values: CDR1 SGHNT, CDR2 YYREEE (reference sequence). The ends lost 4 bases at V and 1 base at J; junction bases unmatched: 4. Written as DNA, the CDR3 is TGTGCCAGCAGCGCCCGGGACAGGGGCACAGATACGCAGTATTTT. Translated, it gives CASSARDRGTDTQYF. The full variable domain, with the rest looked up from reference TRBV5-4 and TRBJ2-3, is ETGVTQSPTHLIKTRGQQVTLRCSSQSGHNTVSWYQQALGQGPQFIFQYYREEENGRGNFPPRFSGLQFPNYSSELNVNALELDDSALYLCASSARDRGTDTQYFGPGTRLTVL.

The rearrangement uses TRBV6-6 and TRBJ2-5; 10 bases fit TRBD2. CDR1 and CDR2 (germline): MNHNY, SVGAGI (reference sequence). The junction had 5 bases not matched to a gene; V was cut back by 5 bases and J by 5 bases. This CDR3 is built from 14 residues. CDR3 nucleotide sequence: TGTGCCAGCAGTCCCGGACTAGCGGTTGAGACCCAGTACTTC. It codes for CASSPGLAVETQYF.

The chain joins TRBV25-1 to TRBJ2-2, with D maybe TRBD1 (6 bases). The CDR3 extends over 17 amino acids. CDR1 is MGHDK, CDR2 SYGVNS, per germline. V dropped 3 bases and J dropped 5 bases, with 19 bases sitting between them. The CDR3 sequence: CASSDLLGRGDTGELFF. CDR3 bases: TGTGCCAGCAGTGATCTTCTGGGCAGGGGAGATACCGGGGAGCTGTTTTTT. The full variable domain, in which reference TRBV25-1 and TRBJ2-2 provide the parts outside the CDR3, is EADIYQTPRYLVIGTGKKITLECSQTMGHDKMYWYQQDPGMELHLIHYSYGVNSTEKGDLSSESTVSRIRTEHFPLTLESARPSHTSQYLCASSDLLGRGDTGELFFGEGSRLTVL.

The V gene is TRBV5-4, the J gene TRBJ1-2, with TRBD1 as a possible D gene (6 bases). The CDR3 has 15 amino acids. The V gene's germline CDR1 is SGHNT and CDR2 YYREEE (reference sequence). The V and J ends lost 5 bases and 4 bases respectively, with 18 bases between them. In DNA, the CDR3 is TGTGCCAGCAGAATAGGACAGACCACCGGCTATGGCTACACCTTC. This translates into CASRIGQTTGYGYTF.

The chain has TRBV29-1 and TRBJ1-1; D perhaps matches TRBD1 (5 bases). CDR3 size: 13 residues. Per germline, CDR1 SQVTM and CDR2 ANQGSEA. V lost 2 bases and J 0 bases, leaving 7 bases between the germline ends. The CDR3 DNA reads TGCAGCGTTGAAAAGGGGATGAACACTGAAGCTTTCTTT. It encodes CSVEKGMNTEAFF.

CDR3 amino acids: CASSAAGTSKYF. The CDR3 DNA reads TGTGCCAGCAGCGCTGCCGGGACTAGCAAGTACTTC. This chain uses TRBV9 with TRBJ2-4, with 9 positions matching TRBD2. The germline CDR1 and CDR2 sequences are SGDLS and YYNGEE. V was pared by 3 bases and J by 14 bases, with 6 bases of the junction left unmatched. The CDR3 is 12 amino acids. The full variable domain, with the rest looked up from reference TRBV9 and TRBJ2-4, is DSGVTQTPKHLITATGQRVTLRCSPRSGDLSVYWYQQSLDQGLQFLIQYYNGEERAKGNILERFSAQQFPDLHSELNLSSLELGDSALYFCASSAAGTSKYFGAGTRLSVL.

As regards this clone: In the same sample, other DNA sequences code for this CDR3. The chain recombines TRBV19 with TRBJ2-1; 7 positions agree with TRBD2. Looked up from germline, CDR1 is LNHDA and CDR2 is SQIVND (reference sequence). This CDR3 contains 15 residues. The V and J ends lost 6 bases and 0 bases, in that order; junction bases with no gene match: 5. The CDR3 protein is CASREAGVSYNEQFF. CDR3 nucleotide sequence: TGTGCCAGTAGGGAGGCGGGGGTCTCCTACAATGAGCAGTTCTTC. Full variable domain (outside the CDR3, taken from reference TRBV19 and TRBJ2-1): DGGITQSPKYLFRKEGQNVTLSCEQNLNHDAMYWYRQDPGQGLRLIYYSQIVNDFQKGDIAEGYSVSREKKESFPLTVTSAQKNPTAFYLCASREAGVSYNEQFFGPGTRLTVL.

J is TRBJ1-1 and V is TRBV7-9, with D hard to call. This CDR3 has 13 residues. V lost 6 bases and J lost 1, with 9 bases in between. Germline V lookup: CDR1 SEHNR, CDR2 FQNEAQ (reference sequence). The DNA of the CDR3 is TGTGCCAGCAGACATACAACGAACACTGAAGCTTTCTTT. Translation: CASRHTTNTEAFF.

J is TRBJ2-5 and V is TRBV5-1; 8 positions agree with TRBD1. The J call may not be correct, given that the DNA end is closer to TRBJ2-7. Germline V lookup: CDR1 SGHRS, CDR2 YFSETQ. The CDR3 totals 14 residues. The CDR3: CASSSRTGQYEQYF. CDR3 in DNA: TGCGCCAGCAGCTCGCGGACAGGGCAATACGAGCAGTACTTC.

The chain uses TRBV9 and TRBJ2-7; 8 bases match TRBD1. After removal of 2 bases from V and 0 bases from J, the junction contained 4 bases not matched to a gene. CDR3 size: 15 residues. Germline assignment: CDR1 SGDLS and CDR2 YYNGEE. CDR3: CASSVGTGSSYEQYF. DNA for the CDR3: TGTGCCAGCAGCGTCGGGACAGGTAGCTCCTACGAGCAGTACTTC.

CDR3 nucleotide sequence: TGTGCCAGCAGCTTAAGCTCGGCGGGGGGGCACAATGAGCAGTTCTTC. It codes for CASSLSSAGGHNEQFF. The chain has TRBV7-6 and TRBJ2-1; 9 bases are a match to TRBD2. The CDR3 is made up of 16 amino acids. V was clipped by 2 bases and J by 5 bases; unmatched bases: 7. CDR1 and CDR2 (germline): SGHVS, FNYEAQ.